Sequencing of this T cell receptor beta chain was carried out in a study of identical twins. In TCRdb, the 5' RACE reads were re-called with MiXCR into one record per CDR3 protein. The data show approximately 260,000 distinct CDR3 sequences, over 13% seen once. V shed 2 bases, J shed 5 bases, and the junction held 12 bases outside the gene matches. Germline CDR1 and CDR2: MNHEY and SVGEGT. The CDR3 spans 17 residues. This clonotype was detected only a few times. What it binds is unknown. Whole-study results and caveats: Fewer insertions were carried by abundant cord blood beta clonotypes, but none was seen in memory repertoires. Within monozygotic twins, out-of-frame TCR alpha sharing was underestimated by the models. The study reached conclusions through statistical analysis that was cross-sectional, not following the same donors.

Material: memory (CD45RO+) T cells sorted from blood. The chain uses TRBV6-2 or TRBV6-3 and TRBJ2-7; 10 nucleotides line up with TRBD1. The clonotype comes from a woman under 30 in good health. DNA for the CDR3: TGTGCCAGCAGTTACGGTAACCGGGACAGGGGTACCCACGAGCAGTACTTC. This codes for CASSYGNRDRGTHEQYF.